This TCR beta chain was captured by sequencing in a study of blood T cells in healthy people across ages (dated by TCRdb to about 2015). Study-wide context: In model experiments, roughly one uniquely barcoded TCR beta cDNA molecule per two T cells was captured by template switching. Using deep sequencing normalized with unique cDNA molecular identifiers, the study measured how TCR beta repertoire diversity changes with age. The donors were split into four age groups: young (average around 16 years), middle-aged (roughly 39), aged (more than 55) and long-lived (roughly 88). To avoid experimental bias, donors of different ages were randomly spread across the sequencing lanes. The study analyzed two additional independent replicas of 1 million unique cDNA reads from the same blood draw for two donors, one aged 18 to 30 and one aged 80 or older. Results and caveats for the whole study, not just this receptor: There was a strong correlation between observed TCR beta diversity and the percentage of naive T cells measured by flow cytometry. Donor CMV infection status was unknown, potentially confounding age-related changes in expanded clonotypes. Total diversity estimates from one million sequenced T cells were considered lower bounds and underestimates. As age increased, observed TCR beta diversity per million T cells dropped in a roughly linear way, and a significant reduction was already evident by age around 41. Since profiling was done on bulk unsorted PBMCs, naive and antigen-experienced compartments could not be conclusively compared. Compared with the aged group, the long-lived group had more naive CD4+ T cells, fewer expanded clones and increased TCR diversity, suggesting age selection.

Remarks on this clonotype: There is no known antigen for this receptor. The record has no base qualities; no much larger clone is one base away.

Donors were a few dozen systemically healthy Caucasian individuals from Russia aged 6 to 90 years. Each donor gave about 11 milliliters of peripheral blood, drawn into EDTA-treated Vacutainer tubes. Ficoll-Paque density-gradient centrifugation was used to isolate PBMCs, with at least 6 million obtained per sample. Total RNA was extracted from PBMCs with Trizol reagent, with at least 6 micrograms obtained per sample. For every donor, an aliquot of PBMCs went through flow cytometry to measure the percentages of naive CD45RAhigh/CD27high T cells. The junction shows trimming of 5 bases on V and 4 bases on J, and the gene matches do not reach 7 bases of it. The germline V gene gives CDR1 as SGHVS and CDR2 as FQNEAQ. The CDR3 goes from the cysteine to the phenylalanine over 14 residues. Only the CDR3 DNA is retained, 42 bases long and in frame from the first base. Libraries came from 5' RACE. Instrument used: Illumina HiSeq 2500. A second about 7 to 11 cycle PCR used a sample-barcoded 5' primer and a J-beta primer mix. A template-switch 5' adaptor carrying 12 random nucleotides introduced a unique molecular identifier onto each TCR beta cDNA molecule. At least 2.5 million CDR3-containing paired-end reads were obtained from each sample. First-strand cDNA was synthesized from all RNA with the Mint cDNA synthesis kit, primed by a TRBC-specific oligonucleotide. Following uracil-DNA glycosylase treatment, all cDNA underwent a first 18-cycle PCR with the universal primers M1SS and BC2_uni_R. Concerning the study's data processing: Normalization of each sample was performed by random selection of 1 million high-quality reads, each carrying a distinct molecular identifier. Instead of being binned into consensus sequences, reads with shared molecular identifiers were discarded. CDR3 identification, clonotype clustering and error correction used MiTCR with a Q25 quality threshold and the strictest error-elimination algorithm. Lower-bound total TCR beta diversity was estimated with a nonparametric unseen species model using Euler transformation. The raw public reads went through TCRdb reprocessing: fastp at Q25, MiXCR clone calling, in-frame beta chains kept. Duplicate CDR3 protein sequences are folded into a single record with the most common DNA and genes. The V and J calls were not made by the authors but by TCRdb's processing. The sample contains roughly 2 million distinct CDR3 sequences, around half of them found a single time. Jointly, the top ten make up approximately 2.1% of the sample.

The sequence came from a woman aged 40 to 50 in good health. The rearranged segments are TRBV7-8 and TRBJ2-5; the junction holds 7 bases that match TRBD1. The material sequenced was blood. The CDR3 corresponds to CASSRRDSRETQYF. The sequenced DNA is TGTGCCAGCAGCCGACGGGACAGCCGAGAGACCCAGTACTTC.